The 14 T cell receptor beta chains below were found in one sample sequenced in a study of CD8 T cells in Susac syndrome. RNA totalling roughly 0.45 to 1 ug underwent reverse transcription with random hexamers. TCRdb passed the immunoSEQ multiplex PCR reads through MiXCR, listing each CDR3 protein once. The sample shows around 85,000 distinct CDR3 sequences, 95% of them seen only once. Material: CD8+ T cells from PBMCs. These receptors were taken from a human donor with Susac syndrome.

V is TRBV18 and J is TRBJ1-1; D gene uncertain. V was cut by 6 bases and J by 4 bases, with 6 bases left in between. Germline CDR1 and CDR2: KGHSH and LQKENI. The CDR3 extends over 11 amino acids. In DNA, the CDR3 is TGTGCCAGCTCGTACAGCACTGAAGCTTTCTTT. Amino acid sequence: CASSYSTEAFF. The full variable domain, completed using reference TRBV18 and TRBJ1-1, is NAGVMQNPRHLVRRRGQEARLRCSPMKGHSHVYWYRQLPEEGLKFMVYLQKENIIDESGMPKERFSAEFPKEGPSILRIQQVVRGDSAAYFCASSYSTEAFFGQGTRLTVV.

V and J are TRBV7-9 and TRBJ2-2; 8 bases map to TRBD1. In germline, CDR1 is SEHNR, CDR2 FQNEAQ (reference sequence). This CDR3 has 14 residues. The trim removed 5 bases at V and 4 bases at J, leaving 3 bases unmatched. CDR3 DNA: TGTGCCAGCAGCCCTGGACAGGGCACCGGGGAGCTGTTTTTT. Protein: CASSPGQGTGELFF.

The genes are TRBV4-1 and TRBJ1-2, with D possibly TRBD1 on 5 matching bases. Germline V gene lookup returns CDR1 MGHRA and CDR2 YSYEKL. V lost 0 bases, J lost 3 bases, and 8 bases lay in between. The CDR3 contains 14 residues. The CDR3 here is CASSQDVGDYGYTF. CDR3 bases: TGCGCCAGCAGCCAAGATGTGGGGGACTATGGCTACACCTTC.

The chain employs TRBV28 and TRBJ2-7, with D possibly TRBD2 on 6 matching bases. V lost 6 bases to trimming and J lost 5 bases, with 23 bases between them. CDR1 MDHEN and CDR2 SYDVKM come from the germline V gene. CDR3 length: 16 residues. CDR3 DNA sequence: TGTGCCAGCAGCCGCCCGAACTCTCGGGGGTTCCACGAGCAGTACTTC. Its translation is CASSRPNSRGFHEQYF.

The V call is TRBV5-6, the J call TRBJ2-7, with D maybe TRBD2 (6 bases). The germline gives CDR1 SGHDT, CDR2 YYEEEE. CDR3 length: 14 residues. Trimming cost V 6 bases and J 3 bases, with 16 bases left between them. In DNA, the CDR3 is TGTGCCAGCACCCCCGGAGGGAGTTTCTACGAGCAGTACTTC. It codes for CASTPGGSFYEQYF.

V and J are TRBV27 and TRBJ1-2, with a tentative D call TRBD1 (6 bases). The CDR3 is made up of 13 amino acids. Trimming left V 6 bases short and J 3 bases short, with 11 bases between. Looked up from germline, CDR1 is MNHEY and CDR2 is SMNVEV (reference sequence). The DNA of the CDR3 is TGTGCCAGCAGCAATGGACAGTACTATGGCTACACCTTC. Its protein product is CASSNGQYYGYTF.

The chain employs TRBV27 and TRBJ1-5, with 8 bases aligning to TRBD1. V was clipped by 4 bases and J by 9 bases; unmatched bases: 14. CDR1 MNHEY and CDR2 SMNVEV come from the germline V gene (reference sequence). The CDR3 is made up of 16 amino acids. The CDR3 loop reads CASSSGTGLRDLPQHF. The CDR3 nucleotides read TGTGCCAGCAGTTCGGGGACAGGTCTAAGGGACCTGCCCCAGCATTTT.

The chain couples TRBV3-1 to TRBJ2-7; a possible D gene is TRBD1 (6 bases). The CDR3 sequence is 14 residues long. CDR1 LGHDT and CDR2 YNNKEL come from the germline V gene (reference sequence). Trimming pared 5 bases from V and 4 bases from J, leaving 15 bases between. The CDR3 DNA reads TGTGCCAGCAGCTCAGGAACCAGGGGATACGAGCAGTACTTC. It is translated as CASSSGTRGYEQYF.

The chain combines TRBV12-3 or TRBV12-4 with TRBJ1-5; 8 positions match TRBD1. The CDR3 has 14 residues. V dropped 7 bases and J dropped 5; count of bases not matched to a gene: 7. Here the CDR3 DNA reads TGTGCCAGCACAGAGGACAGGGCGTATCAGCCCCAGCATTTT. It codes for CASTEDRAYQPQHF.

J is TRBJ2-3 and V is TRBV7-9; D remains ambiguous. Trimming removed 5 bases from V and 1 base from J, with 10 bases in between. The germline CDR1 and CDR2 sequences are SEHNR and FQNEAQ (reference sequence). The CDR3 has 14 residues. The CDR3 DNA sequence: TGTGCCAGCAGCCCTACGGACGGCACAGATACGCAGTATTTT. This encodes CASSPTDGTDTQYF.

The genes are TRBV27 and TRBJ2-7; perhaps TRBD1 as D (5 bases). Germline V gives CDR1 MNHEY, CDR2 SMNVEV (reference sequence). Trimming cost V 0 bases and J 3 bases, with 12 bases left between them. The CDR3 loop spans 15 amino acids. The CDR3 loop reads CASSLSQGNIYEQYF. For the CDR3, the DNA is TGTGCCAGCAGTTTATCGCAGGGAAATATCTACGAGCAGTACTTC.

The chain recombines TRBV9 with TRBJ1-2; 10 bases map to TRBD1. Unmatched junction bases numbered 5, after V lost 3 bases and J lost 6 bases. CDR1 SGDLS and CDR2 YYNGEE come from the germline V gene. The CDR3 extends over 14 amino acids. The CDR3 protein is CASSGGTGANGYTF. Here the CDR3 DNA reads TGTGCCAGCAGCGGCGGGACAGGGGCAAATGGCTACACCTTC.

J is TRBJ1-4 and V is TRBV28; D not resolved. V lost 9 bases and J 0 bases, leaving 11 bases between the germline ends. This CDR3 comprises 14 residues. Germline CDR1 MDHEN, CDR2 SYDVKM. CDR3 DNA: TGTGCCAGTGGACCATGGGCAACTAATGAAAAACTGTTTTTT. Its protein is CASGPWATNEKLFF.

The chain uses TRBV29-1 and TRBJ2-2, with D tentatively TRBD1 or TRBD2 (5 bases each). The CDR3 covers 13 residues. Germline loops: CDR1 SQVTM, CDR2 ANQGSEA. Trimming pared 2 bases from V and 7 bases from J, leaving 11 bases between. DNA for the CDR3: TGCAGCGTTGAATACCGGGACGTCGGGGAGCTGTTTTTT. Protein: CSVEYRDVGELFF.